These 28 T cell receptor beta chains were sequenced from one sample in a study of blood T cell repertoires in COVID-19. TCRdb's copy holds only in-frame clones and misses some; the assay was immunoSEQ multiplex PCR. This table holds 55,000 to 75,000 clones, around four fifths found once. The specimen was peripheral blood. The receptors originated from a human donor in a cohort sampled during active COVID-19.

In the case of this clone: Other DNA variants within this sample encode the same CDR3. The chain is built from TRBV4-2 and TRBJ1-2; D not resolved. Trimming removed 3 bases from V and 7 bases from J, with 12 bases in between. The V gene's germline CDR1 is LGHNA and CDR2 YNFKEQ. This CDR3 is 13 amino acids long. The chain's CDR3 is CASSHRRSFGYTF. CDR3 DNA: TGTGCCAGCAGCCATCGGAGGTCGTTTGGCTACACCTTC.

The chain links TRBV7-8 to TRBJ2-3; 9 positions match TRBD2. V shed 5 bases, J shed 11 bases, and the junction held 5 bases outside the gene matches. The CDR3 loop spans 12 amino acids. The germline V gene has CDR1 SGHVS and CDR2 FQNEAQ. In DNA form, the CDR3 reads TGTGCCAGCAGCCCCACGCGGGGGGGGCAGTATTTT. This gives the protein CASSPTRGGQYF.

This chain connects TRBV11-2 to TRBJ1-2; 7 bases are shared with TRBD1. CDR3 size: 11 residues. V shed 6 bases and J 6 bases; nucleotides not matched to a gene: 1. Per germline, CDR1 SGHAT and CDR2 FQNNGV. DNA for the CDR3: TGTGCCAGCAGACAGGGGAATGGCTACACCTTC. Translated, it gives CASRQGNGYTF.

The chain joins TRBV7-9 to TRBJ1-2; TRBD1 is a possible D gene (6 bases). CDR1 is SEHNR, CDR2 FQNEAQ, per germline (reference sequence). Deletions cut 3 bases from V and 8 bases from J, with 10 bases between. The length of the CDR3 is 12 residues. In DNA, the CDR3 is TGTGCCAGCAGCTTGACAGGTGGGGGCTACACCTTC. Protein: CASSLTGGGYTF. Looking up the rest from reference TRBV7-9 and TRBJ1-2 gives the full variable domain: DTGVSQNPRHKITKRGQNVTFRCDPISEHNRLYWYRQTLGQGPEFLTYFQNEAQLEKSRLLSDRFSAERPKGSFSTLEIQRTEQGDSAMYLCASSLTGGGYTFGSGTRLTVV.

This chain connects TRBV19 to TRBJ2-5, with D possibly TRBD2 on 5 matching bases. Deletions cut 8 bases from V and 4 bases from J, with 11 bases between. The germline gives CDR1 LNHDA, CDR2 SQIVND (reference sequence). There are 12 residues in the CDR3. The CDR3: CASARVGETQYF. The CDR3 coding sequence is TGTGCCAGTGCGCGGGTGGGAGAGACCCAGTACTTC.

The chain links TRBV15 to TRBJ2-3, with 11 bases lining up with TRBD2. Germline V CDR1 and CDR2: LNHNV, YYDKDF (reference sequence). The CDR3 is 17 residues long. J gave up 1 base and V 3 bases, and 6 bases lay outside the gene matches. The CDR3 sequence: CATSRVLAGGRTDTQYF. The CDR3 bases are TGTGCCACCAGCAGGGTTCTAGCGGGGGGCCGCACAGATACGCAGTATTTT. The entire variable domain, with the rest obtained from reference TRBV15 and TRBJ2-3, is as follows: DAMVIQNPRYQVTQFGKPVTLSCSQTLNHNVMYWYQQKSSQAPKLLFHYYDKDFNNEADTPDNFQSRRPNTSFCFLDIRSPGLGDTAMYLCATSRVLAGGRTDTQYFGPGTRLTVL.

This sequence joins TRBV14 and TRBJ2-5; 10 bases are shared with TRBD1. The germline CDR1 and CDR2 sequences are SGHDN and FVKESK. Trimming removed 6 bases from V and 3 bases from J; junction bases left unmatched: 7. CDR3 length equals 15 residues. The CDR3 region is CASRPPGTGEETQYF. CDR3 DNA: TGTGCCAGCAGGCCACCCGGGACAGGGGAAGAGACCCAGTACTTC.

This clone was seen a few times. The sample holds other DNA sequences that translate to the same CDR3. This sequence joins TRBV4-2 and TRBJ1-2; D is possibly TRBD1 (6 bases). Trimming stripped 1 base from V and 0 bases from J, with 9 bases between. CDR1 is LGHNA, CDR2 YNFKEQ, per germline. This CDR3 is built from 15 residues. The CDR3 reads CASSQGQAPNYGYTF. As DNA, the CDR3 is TGTGCCAGCAGCCAAGGACAGGCACCTAACTATGGCTACACCTTC.

The chain joins TRBV6-6 to TRBJ1-2, with 7 bases fitting TRBD1. This CDR3 region has 15 residues. Germline lookup yields CDR1 MNHNY and CDR2 SVGAGI (reference sequence). Losses at the gene ends were 2 bases for V and 2 bases for J; bases not matched to a gene: 5. Here the CDR3 DNA reads TGTGCCAGCAGTTACCTCAAGGGACAGAACTATGGCTACACCTTC. Encoded protein: CASSYLKGQNYGYTF.

The chain couples TRBV10-3 to TRBJ2-3; 13 bases are a match to TRBD2. J gave up 0 bases and V 2 bases, and 5 bases lay outside the gene matches. The CDR3 sequence is 18 residues long. Germline CDR1 and CDR2: ENHRY and SYGVKD. The CDR3 bases are TGTGCCATCAGTGAGGAACGGACTAGCGGGAGCAGCACAGATACGCAGTATTTT. The encoded protein is CAISEERTSGSSTDTQYF.

This clone was seen a handful of times. The V call is TRBV7-9, the J call TRBJ1-1; the match to TRBD1 covers 8 bases. Germline CDR1 and CDR2: SEHNR and FQNEAQ (reference sequence). CDR3 length: 15 amino acids. Germline trimming cut 4 bases from V and 4 bases from J; bases unmatched to any gene: 8. CDR3 DNA: TGTGCCAGCAGCTCCCGGACAGGGATGGGCACTGAAGCTTTCTTT. Protein product: CASSSRTGMGTEAFF.

Details on this clone: The junction does not match germline at one end; this may be a read error. V and J are TRBV2 and TRBJ1-2; no clear D. Looked up from germline, CDR1 is SNHLY and CDR2 is FYNNEI. The CDR3 is 12 amino acids. The CDR3 sequence is CASSEKQSNPYF. The CDR3 nucleotides read TGTGCCAGCAGTGAAAAACAGAGCAATCCCTACTTC.

J is TRBJ1-6 and V is TRBV6-5; D gene uncertain. CDR1 is MNHEY, CDR2 SVGAGI, per germline. V was shortened by 6 bases and J by 13 bases, with 10 bases between the two germline ends. The CDR3 has 11 residues. The CDR3 reads CASSEASPLHF. The CDR3 bases are TGTGCCAGCAGCGAGGCTTCCCCCCTCCACTTT.

The rearrangement uses TRBV7-9 and TRBJ1-5; 9 bases are shared with TRBD1. The CDR3 has 17 residues. Germline V lookup: CDR1 SEHNR, CDR2 FQNEAQ (reference sequence). Trimming at V came to 5 bases and at J to 1 base, leaving 9 bases not matched to a gene. The CDR3, as DNA: TGTGCCAGCAGCGTTCTGGGACAGGGAAGCAGCAATCAGCCCCAGCATTTT. As protein: CASSVLGQGSSNQPQHF.

This chain connects TRBV7-9 to TRBJ2-1; TRBD1 matches at 9 bases. The CDR3 loop spans 16 amino acids. Germline V gene data show CDR1 as SEHNR and CDR2 as FQNEAQ (reference sequence). Losses at the gene ends were 2 bases for V and 5 bases for J; bases not matched to a gene: 7. In DNA form, the CDR3 reads TGTGCCAGCAGCTTATCCGGGACAGGGTCCAACAATGAGCAGTTCTTC. It encodes CASSLSGTGSNNEQFF. The entire variable domain, with the rest obtained from reference TRBV7-9 and TRBJ2-1, is as follows: DTGVSQNPRHKITKRGQNVTFRCDPISEHNRLYWYRQTLGQGPEFLTYFQNEAQLEKSRLLSDRFSAERPKGSFSTLEIQRTEQGDSAMYLCASSLSGTGSNNEQFFGPGTRLTVL.

J is TRBJ2-2 and V is TRBV10-3; weak D call: TRBD1 (5 bases). Germline CDR1 is ENHRY and CDR2 is SYGVKD. This CDR3 spans 14 amino acids. Trimming shortened V by 6 bases and J by 4 bases, and 12 bases separated the two germline ends. The DNA for the CDR3 is TGTGCCATCAGGCAGGGATCTAGCACCGGGGAGCTGTTTTTT. The encoded protein is CAIRQGSSTGELFF.

The rearrangement links TRBV18 to TRBJ1-3; TRBD1 might be the D (5 bases). CDR3 length: 16 amino acids. CDR1 KGHSH and CDR2 LQKENI come from the germline V gene. The V and J ends lost 3 bases and 0 bases respectively, with 12 bases between them. CDR3 residues: CASSPRGGDSGNTIYF. CDR3 DNA: TGTGCCAGCTCACCCCGGGGAGGGGACTCTGGAAACACCATATATTTT.

The chain links TRBV19 to TRBJ1-6, with 9 nucleotides matching TRBD1. The germline V gene has CDR1 LNHDA and CDR2 SQIVND (reference sequence). V gave up 5 bases and J gave up 5 bases; unmatched junction bases: 4. The CDR3 sequence is 15 residues long. The CDR3 protein is CASSARDRDNSPLHF. CDR3 sequence (DNA): TGTGCCAGTAGTGCCCGGGACAGGGATAATTCACCCCTCCACTTT.

The chain couples TRBV28 to TRBJ1-2; D is ambiguous. Germline lookup yields CDR1 MDHEN and CDR2 SYDVKM. The CDR3 is made up of 15 amino acids. V dropped 2 bases and J dropped 4 bases, with 14 bases sitting between them. CDR3 amino acids: CASSLDASGFYGYTF. Written as DNA, the CDR3 is TGTGCCAGCAGTTTAGACGCGTCCGGGTTCTATGGCTACACCTTC.

The chain employs TRBV5-1 and TRBJ1-1, with 7 bases fitting TRBD1. This CDR3 has 14 amino acids. The germline V gene encodes CDR1 SGHRS and CDR2 YFSETQ. Trimming cost V 0 bases and J 4 bases; bases outside gene matches: 3. The CDR3, as DNA: TGCGCCAGCAGCTTGGTTCAGGGGGGCACTGAAGCTTTCTTT. This encodes CASSLVQGGTEAFF.

This chain connects TRBV20-1 to TRBJ2-7, with TRBD2 as a possible D gene (6 bases). The germline V and J ends were trimmed by 3 bases and 2 bases, with 14 bases remaining between them. The CDR3 extends over 14 amino acids. Germline V gene lookup returns CDR1 DFQATT and CDR2 SNEGSKA (reference sequence). CDR3 DNA: TGCAGTGCTAGTTCGGGGGAGACTACCTACGAGCAGTACTTC. Protein sequence: CSASSGETTYEQYF.

The chain is built from TRBV5-1 and TRBJ1-2; D gene ambiguous. Deletions cut 2 bases from V and 7 bases from J, with 12 bases between. CDR1 SGHRS and CDR2 YFSETQ come from the germline V gene. The CDR3 covers 13 residues. For the CDR3, the DNA is TGCGCCAGCAGCTTTTCTGACACCGCTGGCTACACCTTC. This encodes CASSFSDTAGYTF.

V usage is TRBV5-1 and J usage is TRBJ2-2; the D is unclear. With 4 bases removed from V and 3 bases from J, the gap between germline ends came to 10 bases. CDR3 length: 14 residues. The V gene's germline CDR1 is SGHRS and CDR2 YFSETQ. The CDR3 region has the DNA TGCGCCAGCAGCGAGCCCGCCTACACCGGGGAGCTGTTTTTT. It encodes CASSEPAYTGELFF.

The chain combines TRBV5-1 with TRBJ2-1; tentative D call: TRBD1 (5 bases). Trimming took off 4 bases at V and 6 bases at J, with 14 bases between the two ends. The CDR3 is 14 residues long. In germline, CDR1 is SGHRS, CDR2 YFSETQ. This CDR3 reads CASSVQGTGNEQFF. The DNA for the CDR3 is TGCGCCAGCAGCGTTCAGGGTACCGGCAATGAGCAGTTCTTC.

The rearrangement uses TRBV5-5 and TRBJ1-2; TRBD1 matches at 7 bases. The CDR3 runs 13 residues. Trimming removed 2 bases from V and 2 bases from J; junction bases left unmatched: 0. Germline assignment: CDR1 SGHKS and CDR2 YYEKEE (reference sequence). CDR3 coding DNA: TGTGCCAGCAGCTTACAGGGGAACTATGGCTACACCTTC. It encodes CASSLQGNYGYTF.

The chain joins TRBV5-1 to TRBJ2-5, with 7 bases identical to TRBD1. The germline gives CDR1 SGHRS, CDR2 YFSETQ. The V segment lost 2 bases and the J segment 1 base; nucleotides outside the gene matches: 8. This CDR3 has 16 residues. The CDR3 bases are TGCGCCAGCAGCTTCACCCGGGACAGTTTCCAAGAGACCCAGTACTTC. Residues: CASSFTRDSFQETQYF.

The table lists this clone with a few counts. The chain has TRBV4-2 and TRBJ2-1; D not certain. Trimming removed 0 bases from V and 6 bases from J, with 6 bases in between. Germline CDR1 LGHNA, CDR2 YNFKEQ. This CDR3 spans 13 amino acids. CDR3 coding DNA: TGTGCCAGCAGCCAAGAAATATCCAATGAGCAGTTCTTC. It codes for CASSQEISNEQFF.

The chain carries TRBV5-1 and TRBJ2-1; tentative D call: TRBD1 (6 bases). CDR3 length: 13 amino acids. From germline, CDR1 is SGHRS and CDR2 YFSETQ. Trimming shortened V by 0 bases and J by 7 bases, and 8 bases separated the two germline ends. CDR3 bases: TGCGCCAGCAGCTTGGAAGGGGGAAATGAGCAGTTCTTC. This encodes CASSLEGGNEQFF.